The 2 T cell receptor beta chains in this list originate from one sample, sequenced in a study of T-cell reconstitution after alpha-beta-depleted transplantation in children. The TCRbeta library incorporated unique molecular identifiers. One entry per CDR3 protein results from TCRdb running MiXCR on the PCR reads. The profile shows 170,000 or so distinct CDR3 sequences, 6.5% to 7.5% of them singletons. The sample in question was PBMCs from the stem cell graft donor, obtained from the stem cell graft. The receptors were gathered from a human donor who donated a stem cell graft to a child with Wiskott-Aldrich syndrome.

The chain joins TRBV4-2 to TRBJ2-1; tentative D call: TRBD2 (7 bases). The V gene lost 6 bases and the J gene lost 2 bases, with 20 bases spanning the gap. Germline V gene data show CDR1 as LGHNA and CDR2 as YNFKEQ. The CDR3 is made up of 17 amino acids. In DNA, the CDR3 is TGTGCCAGCAGGGACCTCAGTGTCGGGGGGCCCTACAATGAGCAGTTCTTC. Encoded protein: CASRDLSVGGPYNEQFF.

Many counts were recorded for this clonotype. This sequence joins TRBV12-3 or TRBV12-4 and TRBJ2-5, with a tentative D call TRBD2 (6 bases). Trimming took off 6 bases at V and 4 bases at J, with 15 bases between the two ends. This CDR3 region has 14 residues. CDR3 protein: CASRIGIGRETQYF. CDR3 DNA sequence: TGTGCCAGCAGAATAGGGATCGGGAGAGAGACCCAGTACTTC.